A single sample is the source of the 12 T cell receptor beta chains below, sequenced in a study of post-analysis software for immune sequencing data. Study-wide findings and caveats: A few TRBV segments appeared more often in patients than in controls, and TRBV5-6, TRBV5-1 and TRBV20-1 were among these.

No antigen has been identified for these receptors. Carried by the TCR beta cDNA libraries were unique molecular identifiers. TCRdb ran MiXCR on the PCR reads and lists one entry per CDR3 protein. The sample has hundreds of thousands of distinct CDR3 sequences; 25% to 30% are singletons. What was sequenced was blood. The receptor set was obtained from a girl aged 10 to 17 with multiple sclerosis.

With respect to this clonotype: Given a much more abundant clone one base away, this may be a read error. This chain links TRBV20-1 with TRBJ2-3; D might be TRBD1 or TRBD2, each matching 5 bases. The germline gives CDR1 DFQATT, CDR2 SNEGSKA (reference sequence). The CDR3 is 14 residues long. Trimming removed 7 bases from V and 5 bases from J, with 19 bases in between. CDR3 sequence: CSVTRASRQDTQYF. DNA for the CDR3: TGCAGTGTCACCAGGGCTAGCAGACAAGATACGCAGTATTTT.

This clonotype was counted ten times or more. The chain joins TRBV20-1 to TRBJ2-3; 9 bases are a match to TRBD2. Trimming at V came to 4 bases and at J to 2 bases, leaving 7 bases not matched to a gene. The germline V gene has CDR1 DFQATT and CDR2 SNEGSKA (reference sequence). This CDR3 comprises 15 residues. CDR3 in amino acids: CSATRLAETTDTQYF. The DNA of the CDR3 is TGCAGTGCTACCCGACTAGCGGAAACCACAGATACGCAGTATTTT.

This clonotype was recorded a few times. The rearrangement links TRBV7-9 to TRBJ1-2; 10 bases are a match to TRBD1. The CDR3 contains 15 residues. The germline V gene encodes CDR1 SEHNR and CDR2 FQNEAQ (reference sequence). Germline trimming cut 2 bases from V and 4 bases from J; bases unmatched to any gene: 4. The CDR3 sequence is CASSLTGTGVYGYTF. The CDR3 DNA reads TGTGCCAGCAGCTTAACCGGGACAGGGGTCTATGGCTACACCTTC.

The V call is TRBV6-6, the J call TRBJ1-4; 9 bases agree with TRBD1. Germline assignment: CDR1 MNHNY and CDR2 SVGAGI (reference sequence). The length of the CDR3 is 15 residues. With V trimmed by 6 bases and J by 9 bases, 11 bases remained unmatched. The DNA for the CDR3 is TGTGCCAGCAGCTTCCCGGGACAGGGAGGGCAAAAACTGTTTTTT. This gives the protein CASSFPGQGGQKLFF.

Remarks on this clonotype: The junction departs from the called germline gene at one end, perhaps through a read error. J is TRBJ1-4 and V is TRBV5-5; no clear D. The length of the CDR3 is 14 residues. Germline-derived CDR1 and CDR2 are SGHKS and YYEKEE (reference sequence). The CDR3 DNA reads TGTGCCAGCAGCTTGAACGGCCTCAATGAAAAACGGTTTTTT. Translating it yields CASSLNGLNEKRFF.

The rearrangement links TRBV20-1 to TRBJ2-7, with D possibly TRBD1 on 6 matching bases. V lost 6 bases and J 0 bases, leaving 12 bases between the germline ends. There are 13 residues in the CDR3. Germline CDR1 DFQATT, CDR2 SNEGSKA (reference sequence). The CDR3 DNA reads as TGCAGTGCCGAGGACAGCTTCTCCTACGAGCAGTACTTC. Translated, it gives CSAEDSFSYEQYF.

V usage is TRBV20-1 and J usage is TRBJ2-7; TRBD1 matches 9 bases. CDR1 and CDR2 (germline): DFQATT, SNEGSKA (reference sequence). CDR3 size: 14 residues. With 0 bases clipped from V and 3 bases from J, the junction kept 3 bases outside the gene matches. Written as DNA, the CDR3 is TGCAGTGCTAGAGAGGGACAGGGTGTCTACGAGCAGTACTTC. Translation gives CSAREGQGVYEQYF.

In its sample, this clonotype was seen a few times. The rearrangement uses TRBV5-1 and TRBJ2-1, with 7 bases matching TRBD1. The CDR3 extends over 14 amino acids. J gave up 5 bases and V 2 bases, and 4 bases lay outside the gene matches. Germline V gene lookup returns CDR1 SGHRS and CDR2 YFSETQ. The CDR3 protein is CASSFRGKDNEQFF. The DNA of the CDR3 is TGCGCCAGCAGCTTCAGGGGGAAAGACAATGAGCAGTTCTTC.

The V call is TRBV7-2, the J call TRBJ2-5, with 11 nucleotides matching TRBD2. Trimming took 4 bases from V and 6 from J; bases not matched to a gene: 7. CDR3 size: 15 residues. From germline, CDR1 is SGHTA and CDR2 FQGNSA. The CDR3 nucleotides are TGTGCCAGCAGCTCCTTCACTAGCGGGAGTCAGACCCAGTACTTC. Residues: CASSSFTSGSQTQYF.

The rearrangement joins TRBV6-5 to TRBJ1-5; 10 nucleotides align to TRBD1. This CDR3 has 18 amino acids. CDR1 MNHEY and CDR2 SVGAGI come from the germline V gene. The V gene end was trimmed by 0 bases and the J gene end by 2 bases; junction bases not matched to a gene: 7. The CDR3 region is CASSYSSGQGIGNQPQHF. The CDR3 coding sequence is TGTGCCAGCAGTTACTCGTCGGGACAGGGGATTGGCAATCAGCCCCAGCATTTT.

This chain joins TRBV28 and TRBJ1-2; D might be TRBD1 (6 bases). Germline-derived CDR1 and CDR2 are MDHEN and SYDVKM. This CDR3 region has 14 residues. Trimming removed 5 bases at V and 7 bases at J, with 17 bases between. CDR3 loop: CASSTGTPLSGYTF. The CDR3 bases are TGTGCCAGCAGTACCGGGACACCCCTATCTGGCTACACCTTC.

V and J are TRBV27 and TRBJ1-2; possibly TRBD1 for D (6 bases). The V gene's germline CDR1 is MNHEY and CDR2 SMNVEV (reference sequence). V lost 7 bases and J lost 4, with 31 bases in between. CDR3 length: 19 residues. The CDR3 reads CASNPWRGRSDWGFYGYTF. The DNA for the CDR3 is TGTGCCAGCAACCCCTGGCGGGGGCGCTCAGATTGGGGGTTCTATGGCTACACCTTC.